This entry features one T cell receptor (beta chain) sequence. The entry originates in a study of blood T cell repertoires in COVID-19. The overall study: The United States, Italy and Spain were the sources of the acute and convalescent COVID-19 samples.

V was trimmed by 2 bases and J by 1 base, leaving 8 bases between them. CDR1 and CDR2 from the germline V gene are SGHNT and YENEEA. The CDR3 totals 15 residues. Per the original methods: Estimation of nucleated cell counts relied on the amplification of reference gene primers. Measured with immunoSEQ multiplex PCR; TCRdb has only the in-frame clones, and not every one. V and J calls and clone size are copied from that table; D and trimming were computed from the DNA. Of about 150,000 clones in the sample, roughly 86% were seen once. The chain is built from TRBV11-3 and TRBJ2-2; the D is unclear. Sequenced: PBMCs or T cells enriched from blood (not recorded which). The clonotype comes from a woman in her forties or fifties with acute COVID-19. For the CDR3, the DNA is TGTGCCAGCAGCTTAAACGCGGTGAACACCGGGGAGCTGTTTTTT. The encoded protein is CASSLNAVNTGELFF.